A single sample is the source of the 20 T cell receptor beta chains below, sequenced in a study of cytomegalovirus exposure and HLA in healthy donors (dated by TCRdb to the late 2010s). The library came from the immunoSEQ multiplex PCR assay. For the multiplex PCR, a mixture combining 60 forward primers for TCR Vbeta segments and 13 reverse primers for TCR Jbeta segments was used. Not all clones reach the TCRdb copy of this immuneACCESS table, which keeps in-frame sequences only. Checked studies attribute under half of the gap to unresolved V genes and leave the rest unexplained. For this sample there are 130,000 or so clones; around 80% appear just once. In total, the top ten clones hold around 1.4% of the sample. Sequenced: PBMCs. These receptor sequences come from a woman aged 18 to 35 in good health and CMV-seronegative.

The chain links TRBV4-1 to TRBJ1-2; 10 nucleotides match TRBD1. CDR1 and CDR2 from the germline V gene are MGHRA and YSYEKL. The CDR3 sequence is 16 residues long. Losses at the gene ends were 0 bases for V and 8 bases for J; bases not matched to a gene: 9. The CDR3 bases are TGCGCCAGCAGCCAAGAAGACAGGGGGCGAATCGGGGGCTACACCTTC. It codes for CASSQEDRGRIGGYTF.

The chain uses TRBV18 and TRBJ2-7; tentative D call: TRBD2 (5 bases). The CDR3 covers 14 residues. Trimming removed 6 bases at V and 4 bases at J, with 16 bases between. Germline V gene sequence: CDR1 KGHSH, CDR2 LQKENI. The CDR3 spells CASSPVSGGYEQYF. The CDR3 coding sequence is TGTGCCAGCTCTCCCGTTTCGGGCGGGTACGAGCAGTACTTC. The full variable domain, its missing parts supplied by reference TRBV18 and TRBJ2-7, is NAGVMQNPRHLVRRRGQEARLRCSPMKGHSHVYWYRQLPEEGLKFMVYLQKENIIDESGMPKERFSAEFPKEGPSILRIQQVVRGDSAAYFCASSPVSGGYEQYFGPGTRLTVT.

V usage is TRBV4-3 and J usage is TRBJ2-1, with 11 bases that match TRBD2. The CDR3 runs to 15 residues. Per germline, CDR1 LGHNA and CDR2 YSLEER. V shed 4 bases, J shed 1 base, and the junction held 0 bases outside the gene matches. CDR3 nucleotide sequence: TGCGCCAGCAGCCTAGCGGGGGGGTCCTACAATGAGCAGTTCTTC. Translated: CASSLAGGSYNEQFF.

The chain recombines TRBV5-1 with TRBJ2-7; 9 positions match TRBD1. Trimming at V came to 4 bases and at J to 2 bases, leaving 13 bases not matched to a gene. CDR1 and CDR2 (germline): SGHRS, YFSETQ. The CDR3 runs to 17 residues. The chain's CDR3 is CASSLLGEDRGPYEQYF. CDR3 nucleotides: TGCGCCAGCAGCCTACTAGGGGAGGACAGGGGCCCCTACGAGCAGTACTTC.

The rearrangement links TRBV7-8 to TRBJ2-7; 8 bases align to TRBD1. The J segment lost 6 bases and the V segment lost 3 bases, leaving 13 bases of the junction unmatched. The CDR3 extends over 16 amino acids. CDR1 is SGHVS and CDR2 is FQNEAQ in the germline V gene. CDR3 nucleotide sequence: TGTGCCAGCAGCTTGTTAGCCGGGACAGGACACCTCGAGCAGTACTTC. This encodes CASSLLAGTGHLEQYF.

J is TRBJ1-6 and V is TRBV6-5, with D possibly matching TRBD1 (5 bases). Trimming left V 6 bases short and J 0 bases short, with 9 bases between. The CDR3 loop spans 15 amino acids. The germline gives CDR1 MNHEY, CDR2 SVGAGI. CDR3 region: CASRRQSSYNSPLHF. CDR3 coding DNA: TGTGCCAGCAGGCGACAGAGCTCCTATAATTCACCCCTCCACTTT.

This chain links TRBV5-4 with TRBJ2-5, with 11 bases aligning to TRBD2. TRBJ2-7 explains the end of the DNA better; the J call may be wrong. The CDR3 length is 15 residues. Germline V gives CDR1 SGHNT, CDR2 YYREEE (reference sequence). The CDR3 DNA reads as TGTGCCAGCAGCCAGGGACTAGCGGTGGAGTTCGAGCAGTACTTC. Its translation: CASSQGLAVEFEQYF.

The V gene is TRBV19, the J gene TRBJ1-1, with TRBD1 as a possible D gene (6 bases). The length of the CDR3 is 14 residues. The germline V gene encodes CDR1 LNHDA and CDR2 SQIVND (reference sequence). V was clipped by 6 bases and J by 5 bases, with 16 bases between them. The CDR3: CASSTPLTGTEAFF. CDR3 DNA sequence: TGTGCCAGTAGCACCCCCCTAACAGGGACTGAAGCTTTCTTT.

This clone appeared a single time. The chain carries TRBV4-3 and TRBJ1-5; weak D call: TRBD1 (5 bases). Germline loops: CDR1 LGHNA, CDR2 YSLEER. V lost 4 bases to trimming and J lost 4 bases, with 14 bases between them. The CDR3 is 15 residues long. This CDR3 is CASSPSVGGNQPQHF. The DNA of the CDR3 is TGCGCCAGCAGCCCCTCCGTTGGGGGGAATCAGCCCCAGCATTTT.

The chain links TRBV6-4 to TRBJ2-7; 7 bases line up with TRBD1. Unmatched junction bases numbered 5, after V lost 6 bases and J lost 3 bases. The CDR3 contains 13 residues. CDR1 and CDR2 (germline): MRHNA, SNTAGT. The CDR3 here is CASRHRDSYEQYF. The CDR3 DNA sequence: TGTGCCAGCAGGCACCGGGACAGCTACGAGCAGTACTTC.

This clone was detected only a few times. The chain joins TRBV7-2 to TRBJ2-1, with TRBD2 matching over 12 bases. The CDR3 runs to 15 residues. The V and J ends lost 5 bases and 7 bases, in that order; junction bases with no gene match: 6. Germline lookup yields CDR1 SGHTA and CDR2 FQGNSA. The CDR3 sequence: CASSRTSGAGNEQFF. The CDR3 DNA reads TGTGCCAGCAGCAGGACTAGCGGGGCCGGGAATGAGCAGTTCTTC.

This chain links TRBV4-2 with TRBJ2-1; D may be TRBD2 (5 bases). Germline V CDR1 and CDR2: LGHNA, YNFKEQ. This CDR3 has 13 residues. V was trimmed by 1 base and J by 8 bases, leaving 9 bases between them. CDR3 nucleotides: TGTGCCAGCAGCCAAGGAGAGGGCTATGAGCAGTTCTTC. Encoded protein: CASSQGEGYEQFF.

The chain carries TRBV6-5 and TRBJ1-4, with TRBD1 identical over 10 bases. The germline CDR1 and CDR2 sequences are MNHEY and SVGAGI. CDR3 size: 16 residues. The J segment lost 2 bases and the V segment lost 0 bases, leaving 0 bases of the junction unmatched. DNA for the CDR3: TGTGCCAGCAGTTACTCGACAGGGGGCACTAATGAAAAACTGTTTTTT. Translating it yields CASSYSTGGTNEKLFF.

The J gene is TRBJ2-2, the V gene TRBV18; weak D call: TRBD2 (5 bases). V was pared by 6 bases and J by 6 bases, with 14 bases between. This CDR3 has 14 residues. Germline V gene data show CDR1 as KGHSH and CDR2 as LQKENI. The CDR3 sequence: CASSPGLQPGELFF. The CDR3 bases are TGTGCCAGCTCTCCCGGACTCCAGCCCGGGGAGCTGTTTTTT.

The chain links TRBV6-5 to TRBJ2-7, with 7 bases identical to TRBD1. V lost 0 bases, J lost 11 bases, and 10 bases stayed unmatched. Germline-derived CDR1 and CDR2 are MNHEY and SVGAGI. The CDR3 extends over 14 amino acids. The DNA of the CDR3 is TGTGCCAGCAGTTACTCGGGAGACGGACAGGCAGAGTACTTC. Amino acids: CASSYSGDGQAEYF.

The chain joins TRBV7-9 to TRBJ2-3; D is ambiguous. The CDR3 extends over 14 amino acids. Germline V gene sequence: CDR1 SEHNR, CDR2 FQNEAQ (reference sequence). V gave up 2 bases and J gave up 3 bases, with 9 bases separating them. The chain's CDR3 is CASSLLSGTDTQYF. CDR3 nucleotide sequence: TGTGCCAGCAGCTTACTTTCCGGGACAGATACGCAGTATTTT.

The CDR3: CASSAGTSVQDTQYF. In DNA form, the CDR3 reads TGTGCCAGCAGTGCCGGGACTAGCGTTCAAGATACGCAGTATTTT. The chain joins TRBV25-1 to TRBJ2-3; 10 nucleotides agree with TRBD2. There are 15 residues in the CDR3. J was trimmed by 5 bases and V by 4 bases; bases with no gene match: 6. Germline V gene lookup returns CDR1 MGHDK and CDR2 SYGVNS.

There are a few counts of this clone. V gene TRBV4-3 combines with J gene TRBJ2-7; no reliable D call. V lost 0 bases to trimming and J lost 2 bases, with 11 bases between them. Germline V gene lookup returns CDR1 LGHNA and CDR2 YSLEER. The CDR3 runs 15 residues. The CDR3 protein is CASSQEGVHPYEQYF. In DNA form, the CDR3 reads TGCGCCAGCAGCCAAGAAGGAGTACACCCCTACGAGCAGTACTTC.

In DNA form, the CDR3 reads TGTGCCAGCAGTTACGGAACACGGGCCTACGAGCAGTACTTC. This gives the protein CASSYGTRAYEQYF. The chain joins TRBV6-5 to TRBJ2-7; no reliable D call. The CDR3 has 14 residues. The germline V gene encodes CDR1 MNHEY and CDR2 SVGAGI. V was clipped by 2 bases and J by 2 bases, with 10 bases between them.

The chain has TRBV10-3 and TRBJ1-6; tentatively, D is TRBD1 (5 bases). V dropped 6 bases and J dropped 7 bases, with 19 bases sitting between them. This CDR3 is 16 amino acids long. Germline CDR1 is ENHRY and CDR2 is SYGVKD. This CDR3 reads CAIRDITGAVNSPLHF. CDR3 coding DNA: TGTGCCATCAGAGATATAACAGGAGCCGTCAATTCACCCCTCCACTTT.